This paragraph reports one TCR beta chain. Its antigen is undetermined. The V end was cut by 0 bases, the J end by 8 bases, with 11 bases between. This CDR3 has 14 amino acids. Per germline, CDR1 SGHNT and CDR2 YENEEA. A universal primer site was added by template switching, and unique molecular identifiers were carried by the cDNA. TCRdb recomputed calls from the 5' RACE reads with MiXCR, one row per CDR3 protein. The sample has 450,000 or so distinct CDR3 sequences; roughly an eighth are singletons. This sample stems from a study of identical twins. Study outcomes and limitations: For cord blood, abundant beta clonotypes had fewer insertions, unlike memory repertoires, which showed none. Among out-of-frame alpha sequences shared by twins, low generation probability occurred in excess.

This sample also belongs to another study, concerning yellow fever vaccine responses in identical twins.

The rearrangement joins TRBV11-3 to TRBJ2-1; D is ambiguous. What was sequenced was CD4+ T cells sorted from blood. The receptor was derived from a woman aged 18-29 years in good health. The CDR3 region is CASSLDLQFHEQFF. CDR3 in DNA: TGTGCCAGCAGCTTAGATTTGCAGTTCCATGAGCAGTTCTTC.